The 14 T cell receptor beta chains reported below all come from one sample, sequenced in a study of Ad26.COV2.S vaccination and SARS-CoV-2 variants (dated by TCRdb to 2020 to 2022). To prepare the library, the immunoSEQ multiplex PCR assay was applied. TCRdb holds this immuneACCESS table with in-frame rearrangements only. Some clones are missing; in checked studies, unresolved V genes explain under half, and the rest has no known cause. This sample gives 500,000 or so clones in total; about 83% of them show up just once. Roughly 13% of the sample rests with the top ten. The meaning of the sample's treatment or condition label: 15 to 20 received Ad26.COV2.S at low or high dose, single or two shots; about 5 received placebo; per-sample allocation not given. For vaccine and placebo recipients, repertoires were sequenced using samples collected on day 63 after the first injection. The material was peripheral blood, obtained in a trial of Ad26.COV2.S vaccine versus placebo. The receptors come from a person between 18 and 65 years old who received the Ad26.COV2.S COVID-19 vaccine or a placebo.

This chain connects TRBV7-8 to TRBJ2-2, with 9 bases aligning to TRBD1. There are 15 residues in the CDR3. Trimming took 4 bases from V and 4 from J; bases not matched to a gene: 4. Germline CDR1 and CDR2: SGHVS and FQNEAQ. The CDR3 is CASSSGTGITGELFF. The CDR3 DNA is TGTGCCAGCAGCTCCGGGACAGGGATCACCGGGGAGCTGTTTTTT.

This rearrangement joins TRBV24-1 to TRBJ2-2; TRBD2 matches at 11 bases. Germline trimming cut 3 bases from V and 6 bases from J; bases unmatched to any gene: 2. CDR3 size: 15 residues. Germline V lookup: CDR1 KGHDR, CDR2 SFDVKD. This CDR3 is CATSDASGRPGELFF. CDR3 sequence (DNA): TGTGCCACCAGTGATGCTAGCGGGAGGCCCGGGGAGCTGTTTTTT.

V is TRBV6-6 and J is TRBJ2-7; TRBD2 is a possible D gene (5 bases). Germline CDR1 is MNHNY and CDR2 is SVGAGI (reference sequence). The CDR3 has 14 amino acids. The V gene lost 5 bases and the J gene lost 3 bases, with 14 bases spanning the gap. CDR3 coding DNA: TGTGCCAGCAGTGCGCCGGGATGGAACTACGAGCAGTACTTC. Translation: CASSAPGWNYEQYF.

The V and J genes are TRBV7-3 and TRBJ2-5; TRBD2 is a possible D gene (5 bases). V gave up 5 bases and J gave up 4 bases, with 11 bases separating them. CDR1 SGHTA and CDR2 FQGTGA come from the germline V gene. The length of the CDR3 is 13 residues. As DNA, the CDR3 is TGTGCCAGCAGCGTCGGACTTTTAGAGACCCAGTACTTC. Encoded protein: CASSVGLLETQYF.

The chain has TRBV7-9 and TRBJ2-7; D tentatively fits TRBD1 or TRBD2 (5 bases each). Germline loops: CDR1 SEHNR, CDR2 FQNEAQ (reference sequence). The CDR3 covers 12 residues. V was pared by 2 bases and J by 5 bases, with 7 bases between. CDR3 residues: CASSLQGHEQYF. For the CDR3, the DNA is TGTGCCAGCAGCTTACAGGGACACGAGCAGTACTTC.

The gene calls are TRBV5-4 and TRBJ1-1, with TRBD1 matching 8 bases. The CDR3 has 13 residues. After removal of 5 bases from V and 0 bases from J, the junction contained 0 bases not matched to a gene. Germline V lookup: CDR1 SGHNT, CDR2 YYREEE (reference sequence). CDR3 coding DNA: TGTGCCAGCAGGGACAGGGTGAACACTGAAGCTTTCTTT. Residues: CASRDRVNTEAFF.

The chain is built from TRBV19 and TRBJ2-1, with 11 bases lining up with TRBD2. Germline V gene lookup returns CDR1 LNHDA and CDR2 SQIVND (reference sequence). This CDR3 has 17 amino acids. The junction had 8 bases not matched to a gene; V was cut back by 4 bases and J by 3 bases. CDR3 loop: CASSNIVGTSGYNEQFF. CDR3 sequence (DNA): TGTGCCAGTAGTAACATTGTGGGGACTAGCGGCTACAATGAGCAGTTCTTC.

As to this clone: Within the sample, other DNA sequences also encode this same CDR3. The CDR3, as DNA: TGTGCCAGCTCACCGAAAGATACGCAGTATTTT. As protein: CASSPKDTQYF. V gene TRBV18 combines with J gene TRBJ2-3; no firm D call. CDR1 is KGHSH and CDR2 is LQKENI in the germline V gene. The V end lost 3 bases, the J end lost 5 bases, and 3 bases lay between the germline ends. The CDR3 spans 11 residues.

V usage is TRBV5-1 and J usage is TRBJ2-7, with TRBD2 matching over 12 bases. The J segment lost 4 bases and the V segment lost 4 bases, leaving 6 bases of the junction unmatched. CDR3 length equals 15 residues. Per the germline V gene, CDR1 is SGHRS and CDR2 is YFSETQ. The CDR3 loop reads CASSPGLAGRYEQYF. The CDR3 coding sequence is TGCGCCAGCAGCCCCGGACTAGCGGGACGGTACGAGCAGTACTTC.

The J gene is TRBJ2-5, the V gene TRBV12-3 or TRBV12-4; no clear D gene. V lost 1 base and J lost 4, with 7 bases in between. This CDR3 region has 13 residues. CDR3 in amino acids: CASSLGAVETQYF. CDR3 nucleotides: TGTGCCAGCAGTTTAGGTGCCGTAGAGACCCAGTACTTC.

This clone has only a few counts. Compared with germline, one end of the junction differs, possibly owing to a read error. CDR3 DNA sequence: TGTGCCAGCAGCTTAGCAGGTTCGGGCAGGGGAGTCTTC. Amino acids: CASSLAGSGRGVF. The chain has TRBV7-8 and TRBJ2-7; D might be TRBD1 (6 bases). The V gene's germline CDR1 is SGHVS and CDR2 FQNEAQ. The CDR3 loop spans 13 amino acids.

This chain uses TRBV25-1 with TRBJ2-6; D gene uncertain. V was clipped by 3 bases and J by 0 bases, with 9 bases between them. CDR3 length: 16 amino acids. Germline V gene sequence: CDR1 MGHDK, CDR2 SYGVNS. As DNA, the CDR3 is TGTGCCAGCAGTGATGGATGGCGCTCTGGGGCCAACGTCCTGACTTTC. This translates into CASSDGWRSGANVLTF.

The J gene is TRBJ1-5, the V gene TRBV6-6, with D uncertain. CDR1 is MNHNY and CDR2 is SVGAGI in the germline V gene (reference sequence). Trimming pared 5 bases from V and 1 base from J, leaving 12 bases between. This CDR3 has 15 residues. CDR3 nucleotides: TGTGCCAGCAGTCACCGAAAAGGAAGCAATCAGCCCCAGCATTTT. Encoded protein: CASSHRKGSNQPQHF.

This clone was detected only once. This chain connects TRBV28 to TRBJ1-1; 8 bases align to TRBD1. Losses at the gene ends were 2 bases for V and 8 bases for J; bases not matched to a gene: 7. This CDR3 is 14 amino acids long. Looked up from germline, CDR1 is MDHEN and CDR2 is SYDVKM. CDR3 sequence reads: CASSLPSGTGEAFF. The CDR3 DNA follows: TGTGCCAGCAGTTTACCTTCCGGGACAGGAGAAGCTTTCTTT.